This T cell receptor beta chain originates from a study of T cells in Graves' hyperthyroidism and ophthalmopathy. CDR3 length: 15 amino acids. The germline gives CDR1 SNHLY, CDR2 FYNNEI. The ends were cut back, 6 bases at V and 4 bases at J, with 13 bases in the middle. The investigators amplified TCR beta CDR3 regions from RNA transcripts. A first-round RT-PCR of the TCR CDR3 used the HTBI primer set. TCRdb ran MiXCR on the multiplex PCR reads and lists one entry per CDR3 protein. This sample yields roughly 500,000 distinct CDR3 sequences, of which 40% to 55% are seen a single time; around 17% belongs to the top ten.

The TCR sequence derives from an adult woman with Graves' disease, either hyperthyroidism or ophthalmopathy (not recorded which). The chain has TRBV2 and TRBJ1-6; D gene uncertain. The sample was peripheral blood or thyroid tissue (not recorded which). In nucleotides, the CDR3 is TGTGCCAGCAGCATCGACATAACGTATAATTCACCCCTCCACTTT. This translates into CASSIDITYNSPLHF. Full variable domain (missing parts from reference TRBV2 and TRBJ1-6): EPEVTQTPSHQVTQMGQEVILRCVPISNHLYFYWYRQILGQKVEFLVSFYNNEISEKSEIFDDQFSVERPDGSNFTLKIRSTKLEDSAMYFCASSIDITYNSPLHFGNGTRLTVT.